This T cell receptor beta chain was identified during a study of blood T cell repertoires in COVID-19. V was shortened by 8 bases and J by 7 bases, with 15 bases between the two germline ends. Germline values: CDR1 SEHNR, CDR2 FQNEAQ (reference sequence). CDR3 size: 14 residues. Repertoires were generated with immunoSEQ multiplex PCR, while TCRdb's copy carries only in-frame clones and drops some. The table has around 310,000 clones, nearly 90% seen once. The source is a woman aged 25 to 39 who had recovered from COVID-19. Sample: PBMCs or T cells enriched from blood (not recorded which). The V gene is TRBV7-9, the J gene TRBJ1-6; unclear D gene. The CDR3 region is CASQRAVANSPLHF. Here the CDR3 DNA reads TGTGCCAGCCAACGGGCGGTAGCGAATTCACCCCTCCACTTT. The whole variable domain, filled in from reference TRBV7-9 and TRBJ1-6, reads DTGVSQNPRHKITKRGQNVTFRCDPISEHNRLYWYRQTLGQGPEFLTYFQNEAQLEKSRLLSDRFSAERPKGSFSTLEIQRTEQGDSAMYLCASQRAVANSPLHFGNGTRLTVT.